Below, 7 T cell receptor beta chains from the same sample are listed, as sequenced in a study of cytomegalovirus exposure and HLA in healthy donors (dated by TCRdb to about 2017). The library was built by means of the immunoSEQ multiplex PCR assay. The multiplex PCR relied on a mix of 60 forward primers for TCR Vbeta segments and 13 reverse primers for TCR Jbeta segments. This is the immuneACCESS table as TCRdb keeps it, with only in-frame sequences that have V and J called. A part of the clones is gone; compared with another copy, unresolved V genes explain less than half, and the rest is unexplained. The sample table holds over 70,000 clones, of which about 70% were seen once. The leading ten clones occupy more than 8% of the sample. Sequencing was done on a sample of PBMCs. The receptors were sampled from a woman aged 50 to 60 in good health and CMV-seropositive.

V gene TRBV2 combines with J gene TRBJ2-6, with 7 bases that match TRBD1. After removal of 4 bases from V and 9 bases from J, the junction contained 12 bases not matched to a gene. There are 16 residues in the CDR3. Germline V gene lookup returns CDR1 SNHLY and CDR2 FYNNEI. The CDR3 DNA reads TGTGCCAGCAGTGTACAGGGGATAGGGGATGGCAACGTCCTGACTTTC. This sequence encodes CASSVQGIGDGNVLTF.

The CDR3 coding sequence is TGCGCCAGCAGCCAAGAGGGGCTAGCGGGAGGGCCTGAGCAGTTCTTC. Protein sequence: CASSQEGLAGGPEQFF. The chain is built from TRBV5-1 and TRBJ2-1, with 12 bases matching TRBD2. Germline lookup yields CDR1 SGHRS and CDR2 YFSETQ. V shed 4 bases, J shed 9 bases, and the junction held 11 bases outside the gene matches. This CDR3 spans 16 amino acids. Combining the CDR3 with reference TRBV5-1 and TRBJ2-1 gives the whole variable domain KAGVTQTPRYLIKTRGQQVTLSCSPISGHRSVSWYQQTPGQGLQFLFEYFSETQRNKGNFPGRFSGRQFSNSRSEMNVSTLELGDSALYLCASSQEGLAGGPEQFFGPGTRLTVL.

The rearrangement joins TRBV9 to TRBJ2-1; 10 nucleotides agree with TRBD2. The CDR3 contains 14 residues. J gave up 8 bases and V 4 bases, and 6 bases lay outside the gene matches. In germline, CDR1 is SGDLS, CDR2 YYNGEE. The CDR3 coding sequence is TGTGCCAGCAGCACCCTAGCGGGAGCCCATGAGCAGTTCTTC. Residues: CASSTLAGAHEQFF.

CDR3 DNA: TGTGCCAGCAGCAAACAGGGGGACACAGATACGCAGTATTTT. As protein: CASSKQGDTDTQYF. The J gene is TRBJ2-3, the V gene TRBV14; 8 nucleotides agree with TRBD1. Germline CDR1 is SGHDN and CDR2 is FVKESK. There are 14 residues in the CDR3. Trimming at V came to 5 bases and at J to 2 bases, leaving 3 bases not matched to a gene.

The CDR3 here is CASSPLYGGGTEAFF. DNA for the CDR3: TGTGCCAGCAGCCCCCTCTACGGGGGGGGCACTGAAGCTTTCTTT. V gene TRBV7-2 combines with J gene TRBJ1-1; maybe TRBD1 (5 bases). Trimming took 5 bases from V and 4 from J, leaving 17 bases between them. The CDR3 is 15 amino acids. CDR1 is SGHTA, CDR2 FQGNSA, per germline.

This chain joins TRBV6-5 and TRBJ2-3; 9 bases are shared with TRBD2. The germline CDR1 and CDR2 sequences are MNHEY and SVGAGI. The CDR3 extends over 15 amino acids. V trimming: 4 bases; J trimming: 1 base; junction bases outside the gene matches: 3. Written as DNA, the CDR3 is TGTGCCAGCAGTTGGCGGGGGGGACGCACAGATACGCAGTATTTT. It encodes CASSWRGGRTDTQYF.

This clone was observed a handful of times. The CDR3, as DNA: TGTGCCAGCAGCACAGGACAGGGCTCCTACGAGCAGTACTTC. Translation: CASSTGQGSYEQYF. This rearrangement joins TRBV7-3 to TRBJ2-7, with TRBD1 matching over 8 bases. CDR1 is SGHTA and CDR2 is FQGTGA in the germline V gene. There are 14 residues in the CDR3. Trimming cost V 5 bases and J 0 bases; bases outside gene matches: 3.